This is a list of T cell receptor beta chains from one sample in a study of blood T cell repertoires in COVID-19. The assay was immunoSEQ multiplex PCR, and TCRdb's table has in-frame clones only and misses some. The sample yields roughly 300,000 clones, 65% to 85% seen once. Sequencing input: peripheral blood. The origin of the receptors is a human donor with COVID-19, enrolled during active disease. The donor label of this sample is uncertain. The CDR3 runs from the conserved cysteine through the conserved F or W. Each record gives: clone size, V gene, D gene, J gene, CDR3 DNA, CDR3 protein. The D gene is left open where the match is weak. Expanded clones get a size class; other rows say once, few or many, or leave the size out.

.,TRBV6-6,.,TRBJ2-3,TGTGCCAGCAGCACAGTAGCGGTACACACAGATACGCAGTATTTT,CASSTVAVHTDTQYF
.,TRBV27,TRBD1,TRBJ1-5,TGTGCCAGCAGGGACAGGGTTATTGGAAATCAGCCCCAGCATTTT,CASRDRVIGNQPQHF
.,TRBV30,TRBD2,TRBJ2-2,TGTGCCTGGAGTGTACGGCTAGCGGGAGGAGGCGGGGAGCTGTTTTTT,CAWSVRLAGGGGELFF
.,TRBV4-1,TRBD2,TRBJ2-7,TGCGCCAGCAGCCAAGACGGCGGGAGGCCCTACGAGCAGTACTTC,CASSQDGGRPYEQYF
.,TRBV9,TRBD1,TRBJ2-7,TGTGCCAGCAGCGTACATCCTCAGGGGGCGAGAGAGCAGTACTTC,CASSVHPQGAREQYF
once,TRBV30,.,TRBJ1-2,TGTGCCTGGACTACAGGGTCCTATGGCTACACCTTC,CAWTTGSYGYTF
.,TRBV13,TRBD2,TRBJ2-7,TGTGCCAGCAGCTTAGGTAAAGCGGGATCGGCCTACGAGCAGTACTTC,CASSLGKAGSAYEQYF
.,TRBV9,.,TRBJ1-2,TGTGCCAGCAGCGTGGCAGGGAATCTGGGGTTCTACACCTTC,CASSVAGNLGFYTF
.,TRBV5-4,TRBD1,TRBJ2-3,TGTGCCAGCAGAGATTGGACAGGGTATGGAGATACGCAGTATTTT,CASRDWTGYGDTQYF
.,TRBV7-3,.,TRBJ2-7,TGTGCCAGCAGCTTAACCGCAGTGGCCCACGAGCAGTACTTC,CASSLTAVAHEQYF
.,TRBV15,.,TRBJ2-5,TGTGCCACCAGCAGAGCCGTGGAGCAAGAGACCCAGTACTTC,CATSRAVEQETQYF
.,TRBV15,TRBD2,TRBJ2-1,TGTGCCACCAGCAGGGGACTAGTATTTGAGCAGTTCTTC,CATSRGLVFEQFF
.,TRBV7-3,TRBD2,TRBJ2-1,TGTGCCAGCAGCTCCCAAGGCGGGAGGGCCAGAGGGAATGAGCAGTTCTTC,CASSSQGGRARGNEQFF
few,TRBV7-2,TRBD2,TRBJ2-3,TGTGCCAGCAGCTTAGAAGCGGGGGTTAGCACAGATACGCAGTATTTT,CASSLEAGVSTDTQYF
.,TRBV9,.,TRBJ1-2,TGTGCCAGCAGCGTAGCGGGGGGGCGACACTATGGCTACACCTTC,CASSVAGGRHYGYTF